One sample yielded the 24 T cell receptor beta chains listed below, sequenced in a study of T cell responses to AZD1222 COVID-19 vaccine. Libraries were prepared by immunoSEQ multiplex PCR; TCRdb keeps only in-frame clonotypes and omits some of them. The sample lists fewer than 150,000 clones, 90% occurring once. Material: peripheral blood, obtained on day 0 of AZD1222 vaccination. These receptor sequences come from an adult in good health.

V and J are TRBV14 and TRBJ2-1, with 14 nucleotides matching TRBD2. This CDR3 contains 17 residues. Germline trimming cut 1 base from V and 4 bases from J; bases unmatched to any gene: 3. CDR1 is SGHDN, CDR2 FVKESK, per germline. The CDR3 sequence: CASSQGLAGGGYNEQFF. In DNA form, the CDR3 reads TGTGCCAGCAGCCAAGGACTAGCGGGAGGGGGTTACAATGAGCAGTTCTTC.

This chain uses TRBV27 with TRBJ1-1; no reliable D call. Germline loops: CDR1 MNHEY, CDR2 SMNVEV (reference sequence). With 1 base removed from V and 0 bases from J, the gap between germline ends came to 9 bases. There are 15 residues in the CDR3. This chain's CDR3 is CASSLWGNMNTEAFF. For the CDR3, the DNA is TGTGCCAGCAGTTTATGGGGAAACATGAACACTGAAGCTTTCTTT.

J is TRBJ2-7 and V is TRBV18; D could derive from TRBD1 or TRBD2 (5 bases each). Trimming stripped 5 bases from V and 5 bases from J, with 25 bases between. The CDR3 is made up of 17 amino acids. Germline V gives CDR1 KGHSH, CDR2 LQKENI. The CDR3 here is CASSSGRLAGPAHEQYF. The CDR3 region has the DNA TGTGCCAGCTCAAGCGGTCGTTTGGCAGGGCCTGCCCACGAGCAGTACTTC. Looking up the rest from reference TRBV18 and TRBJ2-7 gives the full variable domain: NAGVMQNPRHLVRRRGQEARLRCSPMKGHSHVYWYRQLPEEGLKFMVYLQKENIIDESGMPKERFSAEFPKEGPSILRIQQVVRGDSAAYFCASSSGRLAGPAHEQYFGPGTRLTVT.

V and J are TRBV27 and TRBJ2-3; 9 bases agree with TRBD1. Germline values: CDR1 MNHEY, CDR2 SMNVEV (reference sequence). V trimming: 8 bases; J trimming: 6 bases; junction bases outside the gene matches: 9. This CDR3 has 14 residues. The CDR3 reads CASQRDRARDTQYF. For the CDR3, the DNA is TGTGCCAGCCAAAGGGACAGGGCGCGGGATACGCAGTATTTT.

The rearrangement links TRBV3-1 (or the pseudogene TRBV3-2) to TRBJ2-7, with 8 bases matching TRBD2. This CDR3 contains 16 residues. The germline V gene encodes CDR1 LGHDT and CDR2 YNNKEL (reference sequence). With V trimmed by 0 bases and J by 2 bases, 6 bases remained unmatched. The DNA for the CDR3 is TGTGCCAGCAGCCAAGAGTGGACGGGGGGGCCCTACGAGCAGTACTTC. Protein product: CASSQEWTGGPYEQYF.

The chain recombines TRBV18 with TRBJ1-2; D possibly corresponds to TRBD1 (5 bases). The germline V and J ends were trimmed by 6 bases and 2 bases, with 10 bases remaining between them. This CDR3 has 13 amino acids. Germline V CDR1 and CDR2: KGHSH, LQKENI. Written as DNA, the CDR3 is TGTGCCAGCTCCCCCCCAGGGAACTATGGCTACACCTTC. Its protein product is CASSPPGNYGYTF.

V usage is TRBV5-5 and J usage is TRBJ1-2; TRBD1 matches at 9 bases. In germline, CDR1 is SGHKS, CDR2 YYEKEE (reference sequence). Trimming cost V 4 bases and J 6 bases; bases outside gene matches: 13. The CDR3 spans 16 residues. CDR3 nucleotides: TGTGCCAGCAGCGACCCCCGAGACAGGGGGTTTGATGGCTACACCTTC. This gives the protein CASSDPRDRGFDGYTF.

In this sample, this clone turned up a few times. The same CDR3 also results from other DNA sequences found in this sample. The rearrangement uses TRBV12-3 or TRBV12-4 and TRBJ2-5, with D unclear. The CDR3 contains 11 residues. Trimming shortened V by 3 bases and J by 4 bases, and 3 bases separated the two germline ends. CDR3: CASSFGETQYF. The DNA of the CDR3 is TGTGCCAGCAGTTTTGGAGAGACCCAGTACTTC.

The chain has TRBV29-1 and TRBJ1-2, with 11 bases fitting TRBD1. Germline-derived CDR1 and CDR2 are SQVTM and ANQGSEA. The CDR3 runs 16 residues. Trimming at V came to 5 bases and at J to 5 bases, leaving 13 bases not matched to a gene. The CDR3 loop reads CSVTRTGGAVEYGYTF. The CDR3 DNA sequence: TGCAGCGTTACCAGGACAGGGGGCGCCGTGGAATATGGCTACACCTTC. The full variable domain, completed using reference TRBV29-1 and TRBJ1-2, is SAVISQKPSRDICQRGTSLTIQCQVDSQVTMMFWYRQQPGQSLTLIATANQGSEATYESGFVIDKFPISRPNLTFSTLTVSNMSPEDSSIYLCSVTRTGGAVEYGYTFGSGTRLTVV.

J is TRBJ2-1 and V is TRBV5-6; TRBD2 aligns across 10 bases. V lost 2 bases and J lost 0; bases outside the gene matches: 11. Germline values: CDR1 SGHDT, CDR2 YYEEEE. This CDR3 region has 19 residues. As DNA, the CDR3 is TGTGCCAGCAGCTTTTTGTCATTAGCGGGGGGCAGCTCCTACAATGAGCAGTTCTTC. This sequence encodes CASSFLSLAGGSSYNEQFF. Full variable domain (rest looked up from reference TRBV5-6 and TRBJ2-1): DAGVTQSPTHLIKTRGQQVTLRCSPKSGHDTVSWYQQALGQGPQFIFQYYEEEERQRGNFPDRFSGHQFPNYSSELNVNALLLGDSALYLCASSFLSLAGGSSYNEQFFGPGTRLTVL.

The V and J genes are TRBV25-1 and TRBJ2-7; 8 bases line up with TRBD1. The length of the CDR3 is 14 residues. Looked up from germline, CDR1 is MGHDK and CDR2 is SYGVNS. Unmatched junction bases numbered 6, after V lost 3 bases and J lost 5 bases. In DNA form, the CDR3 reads TGTGCCAGCAGTGAGGACAGGGTTCTGAACGAGCAGTACTTC. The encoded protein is CASSEDRVLNEQYF.

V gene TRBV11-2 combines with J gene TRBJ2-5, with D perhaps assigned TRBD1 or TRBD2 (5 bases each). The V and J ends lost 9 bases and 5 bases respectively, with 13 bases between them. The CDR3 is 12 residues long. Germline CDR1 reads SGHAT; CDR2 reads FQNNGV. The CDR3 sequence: CASEGFGETQYF. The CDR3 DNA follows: TGTGCCAGTGAGGGGTTCGGGGAGACCCAGTACTTC.

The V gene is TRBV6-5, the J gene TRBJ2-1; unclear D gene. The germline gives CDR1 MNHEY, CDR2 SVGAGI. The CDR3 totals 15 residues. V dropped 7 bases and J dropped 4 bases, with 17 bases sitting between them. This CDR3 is CASTFRGRPYNEQFF. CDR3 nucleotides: TGTGCCAGCACCTTTCGAGGCAGACCATACAATGAGCAGTTCTTC.

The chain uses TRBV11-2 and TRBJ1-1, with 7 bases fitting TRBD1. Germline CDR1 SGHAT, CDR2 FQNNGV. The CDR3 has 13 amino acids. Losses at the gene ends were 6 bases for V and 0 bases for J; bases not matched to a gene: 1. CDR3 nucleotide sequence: TGTGCCAGCAGGGGACAGATGAACACTGAAGCTTTCTTT. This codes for CASRGQMNTEAFF.

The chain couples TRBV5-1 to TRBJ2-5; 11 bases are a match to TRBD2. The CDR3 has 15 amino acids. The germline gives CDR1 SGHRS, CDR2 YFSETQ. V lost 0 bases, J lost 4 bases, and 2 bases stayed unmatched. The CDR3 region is CASSLGLAGIETQYF. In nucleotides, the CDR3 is TGCGCCAGCAGCTTGGGACTAGCGGGAATAGAGACCCAGTACTTC.

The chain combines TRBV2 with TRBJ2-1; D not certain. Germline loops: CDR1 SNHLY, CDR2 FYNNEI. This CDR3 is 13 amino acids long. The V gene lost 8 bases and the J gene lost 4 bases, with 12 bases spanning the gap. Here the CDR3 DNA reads TGTGCCAGCGTAGGGCCAAGTTACAATGAGCAGTTCTTC. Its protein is CASVGPSYNEQFF.

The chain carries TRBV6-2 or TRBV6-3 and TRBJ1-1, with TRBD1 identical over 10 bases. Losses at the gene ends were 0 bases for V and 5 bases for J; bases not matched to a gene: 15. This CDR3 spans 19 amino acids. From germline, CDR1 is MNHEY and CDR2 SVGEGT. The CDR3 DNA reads TGTGCCAGCAGTTACTCGATTAAAGCCCCCGGGACAGGGGTGACTGAAGCTTTCTTT. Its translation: CASSYSIKAPGTGVTEAFF.

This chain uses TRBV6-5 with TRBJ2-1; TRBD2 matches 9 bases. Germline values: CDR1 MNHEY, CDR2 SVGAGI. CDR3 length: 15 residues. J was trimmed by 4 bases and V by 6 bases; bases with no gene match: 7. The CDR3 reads CASRISGGGYNEQFF. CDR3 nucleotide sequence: TGTGCCAGCAGGATTAGCGGGGGCGGGTACAATGAGCAGTTCTTC.

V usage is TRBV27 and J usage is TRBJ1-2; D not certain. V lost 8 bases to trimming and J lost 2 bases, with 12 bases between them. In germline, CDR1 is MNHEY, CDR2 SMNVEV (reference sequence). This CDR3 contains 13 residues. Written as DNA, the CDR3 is TGTGCCAGCCGGGCGCAGGAGAACTATGGCTACACCTTC. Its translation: CASRAQENYGYTF.

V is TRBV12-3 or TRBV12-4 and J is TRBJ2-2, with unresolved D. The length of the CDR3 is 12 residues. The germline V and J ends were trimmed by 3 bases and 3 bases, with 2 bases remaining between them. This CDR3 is CASSLYTGELFF. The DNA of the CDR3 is TGTGCCAGCAGTTTGTACACCGGGGAGCTGTTTTTT.

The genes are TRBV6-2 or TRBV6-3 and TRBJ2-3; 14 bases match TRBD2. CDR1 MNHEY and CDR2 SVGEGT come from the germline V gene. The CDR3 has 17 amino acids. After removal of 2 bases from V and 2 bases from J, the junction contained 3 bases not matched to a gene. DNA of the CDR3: TGTGCCAGCAGTTACGGGACTAGCGGGAGATTCACAGATACGCAGTATTTT. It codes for CASSYGTSGRFTDTQYF.

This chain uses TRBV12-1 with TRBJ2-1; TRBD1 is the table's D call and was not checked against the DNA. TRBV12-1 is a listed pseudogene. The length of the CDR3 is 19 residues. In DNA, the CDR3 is TGTGCCAGCAGCCCCCCAGGTGGGCCTGACGGATCCTCCTACAATGAGCAGTTCTTC. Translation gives CASSPPGGPDGSSYNEQFF.

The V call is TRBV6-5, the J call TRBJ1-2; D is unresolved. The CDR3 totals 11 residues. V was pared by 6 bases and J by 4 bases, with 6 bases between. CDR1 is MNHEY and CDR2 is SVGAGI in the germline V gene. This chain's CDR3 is CASRRAYGYTF. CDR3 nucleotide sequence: TGTGCCAGCAGACGGGCCTATGGCTACACCTTC.

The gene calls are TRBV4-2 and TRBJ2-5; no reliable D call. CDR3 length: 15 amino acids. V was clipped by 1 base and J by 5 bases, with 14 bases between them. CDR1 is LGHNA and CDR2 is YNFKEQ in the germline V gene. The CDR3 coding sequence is TGTGCCAGCAGCCAAGTAAGGGTCCTGGGGGAGACCCAGTACTTC. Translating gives CASSQVRVLGETQYF.